This T cell receptor beta chain was observed in a study of cytomegalovirus exposure and HLA in healthy donors. V lost 8 bases to trimming and J lost 0 bases; unmatched junction nucleotides: 25. CDR1 SQVTM and CDR2 ANQGSEA come from the germline V gene. The CDR3 contains 20 residues. Primers for the PCR totalled 60 Vbeta and 13 Jbeta. Repertoires were generated with immunoSEQ multiplex PCR, while TCRdb's copy carries only in-frame clones and drops some. The sample has about 86,000 clones, 75% to 85% seen once. This clone was seen just once. The antigen is not known. General study points: 164 TCR beta chains were listed as cytomegalovirus-associated.

The chain combines TRBV29-1 with TRBJ2-1; 7 positions agree with TRBD1. The source of this sequence is a woman between 35 and 50 years old in good health and CMV-seropositive. Sequenced material: PBMCs. CDR3 sequence: CSYRQGSLLLRGSSYNEQFF. CDR3 nucleotide sequence: TGCAGCTATAGACAGGGATCTTTACTCCTACGCGGCAGCTCCTACAATGAGCAGTTCTTC.